This T cell receptor (beta chain) was identified in a study of PD-1 blockade in classical Hodgkin lymphoma. Profiling relied on immunoSEQ multiplex PCR, and the TCRdb table lists in-frame clones only, not all of them. The sample has about 41,000 clones; nearly 70% are singletons. There are 16 residues in the CDR3. The J segment lost 7 bases and the V segment lost 5 bases, leaving 14 bases of the junction unmatched. CDR1 SNHLY and CDR2 FYNNEI come from the germline V gene. Study conclusions and caveats: Baseline diversity was lower in partial responders and progressors than complete responders.

Time point indicated: cycle 4 day 1 (C4D1), after about 6 weeks of nivolumab. Autologous stem cell transplantation was followed by relapse in every patient, and brentuximab vedotin exposure varied. Comment on this clone: Antigen specificity is unknown.

The receptor comes from a human donor with classical Hodgkin lymphoma. The sequences come from peripheral blood mononuclear cells (PBMCs), collected before the fourth cycle of nivolumab. The chain links TRBV2 to TRBJ2-7; 10 bases match TRBD1. CDR3 in amino acids: CASSTRRTGGEKEQYF. Here the CDR3 DNA reads TGTGCCAGCAGTACCAGGCGGACAGGGGGAGAAAAGGAGCAGTACTTC.